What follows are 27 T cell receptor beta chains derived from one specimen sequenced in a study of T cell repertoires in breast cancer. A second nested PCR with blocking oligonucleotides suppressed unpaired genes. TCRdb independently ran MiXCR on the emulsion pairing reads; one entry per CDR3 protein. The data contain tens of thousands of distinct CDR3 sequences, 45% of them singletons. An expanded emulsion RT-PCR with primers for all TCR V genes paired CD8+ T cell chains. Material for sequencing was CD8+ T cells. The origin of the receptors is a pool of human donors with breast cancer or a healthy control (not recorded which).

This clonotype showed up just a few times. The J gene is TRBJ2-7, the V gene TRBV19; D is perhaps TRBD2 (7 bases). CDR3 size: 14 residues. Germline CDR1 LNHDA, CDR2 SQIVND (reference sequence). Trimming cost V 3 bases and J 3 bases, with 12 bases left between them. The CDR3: CASSIGGLGYEQYF. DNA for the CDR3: TGTGCCAGTAGTATCGGGGGGCTCGGCTACGAGCAGTACTTC.

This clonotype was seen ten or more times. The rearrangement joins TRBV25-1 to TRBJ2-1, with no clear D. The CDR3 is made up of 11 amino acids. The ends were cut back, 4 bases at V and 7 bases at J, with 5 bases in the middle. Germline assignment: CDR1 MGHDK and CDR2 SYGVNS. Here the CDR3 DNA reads TGTGCCAGCAGTGTGCGGAATGAGCAGTTCTTC. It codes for CASSVRNEQFF.

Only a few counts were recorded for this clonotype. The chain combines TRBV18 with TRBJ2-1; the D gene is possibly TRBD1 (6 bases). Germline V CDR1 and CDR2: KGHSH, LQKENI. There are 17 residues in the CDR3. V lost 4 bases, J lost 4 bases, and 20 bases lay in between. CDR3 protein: CASSLLLDRDNYNEQFF. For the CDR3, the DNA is TGTGCCAGCTCACTTCTTCTGGATCGGGACAATTACAATGAGCAGTTCTTC.

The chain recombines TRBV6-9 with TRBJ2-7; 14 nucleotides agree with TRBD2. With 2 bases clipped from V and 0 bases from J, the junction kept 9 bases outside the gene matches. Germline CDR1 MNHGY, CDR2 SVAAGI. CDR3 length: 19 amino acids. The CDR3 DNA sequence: TGTGCCAGCAGTTATCCTTTGTGGACTAGCGGGAGGACCTCCTACGAGCAGTACTTC. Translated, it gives CASSYPLWTSGRTSYEQYF.

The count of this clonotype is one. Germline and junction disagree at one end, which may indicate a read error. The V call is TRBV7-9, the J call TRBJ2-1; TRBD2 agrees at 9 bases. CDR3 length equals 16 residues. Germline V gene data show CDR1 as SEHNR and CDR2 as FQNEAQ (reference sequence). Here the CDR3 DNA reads TGTGCCAGCAGCCATAGACTAGCGGCCTCCTACAATGAGCGGTTCTTC. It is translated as CASSHRLAASYNERFF.

In nucleotides, the CDR3 is TGCAGTGTTGATCCGGATAACTCCTACGAGCAGTACTTC. This codes for CSVDPDNSYEQYF. The chain joins TRBV20-1 to TRBJ2-7; D is ambiguous. This CDR3 is built from 13 residues. CDR1 and CDR2 from the germline V gene are DFQATT and SNEGSKA (reference sequence). Deletions cut 7 bases from V and 0 bases from J, with 13 bases between.

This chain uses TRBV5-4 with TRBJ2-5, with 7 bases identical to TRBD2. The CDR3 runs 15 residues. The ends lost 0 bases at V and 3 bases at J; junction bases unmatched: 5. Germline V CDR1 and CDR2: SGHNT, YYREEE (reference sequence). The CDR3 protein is CASSLALGGEETQYF. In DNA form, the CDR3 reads TGTGCCAGCAGCTTGGCGCTGGGGGGGGAAGAGACCCAGTACTTC.

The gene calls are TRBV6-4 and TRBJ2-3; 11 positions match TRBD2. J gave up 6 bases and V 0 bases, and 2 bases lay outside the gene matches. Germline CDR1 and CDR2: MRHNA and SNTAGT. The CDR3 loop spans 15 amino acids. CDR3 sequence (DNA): TGTGCCAGCAGTGACTCTAGCGGGGGGGCCGATACGCAGTATTTT. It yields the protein CASSDSSGGADTQYF.

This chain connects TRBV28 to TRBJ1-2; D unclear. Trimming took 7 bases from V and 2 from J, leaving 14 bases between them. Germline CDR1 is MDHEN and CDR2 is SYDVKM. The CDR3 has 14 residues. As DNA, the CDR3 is TGTGCCAGCAATTTGTCCGACACGAACTATGGCTACACCTTC. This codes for CASNLSDTNYGYTF.

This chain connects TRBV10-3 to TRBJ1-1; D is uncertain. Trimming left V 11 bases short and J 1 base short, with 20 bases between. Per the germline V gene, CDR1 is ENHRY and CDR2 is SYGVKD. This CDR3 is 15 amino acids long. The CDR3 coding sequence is TGTGCCGTAACGCCGGGTGCCTCTAGGAACACTGAAGCTTTCTTT. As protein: CAVTPGASRNTEAFF.

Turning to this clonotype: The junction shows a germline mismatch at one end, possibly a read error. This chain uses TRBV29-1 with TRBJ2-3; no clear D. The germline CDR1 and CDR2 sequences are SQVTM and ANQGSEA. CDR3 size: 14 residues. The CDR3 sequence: CSVGSFVGTSPPSF. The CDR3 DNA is TGCAGCGTTGGTTCATTTGTGGGCACATCTCCGCCGTCTTTT.

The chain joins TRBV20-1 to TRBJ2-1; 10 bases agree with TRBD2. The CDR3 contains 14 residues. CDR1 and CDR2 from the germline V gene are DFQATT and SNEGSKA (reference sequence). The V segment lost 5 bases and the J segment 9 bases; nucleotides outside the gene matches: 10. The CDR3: CSAPRASGGIEQFF. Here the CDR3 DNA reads TGCAGTGCTCCCAGGGCTAGCGGGGGTATTGAGCAGTTCTTC.

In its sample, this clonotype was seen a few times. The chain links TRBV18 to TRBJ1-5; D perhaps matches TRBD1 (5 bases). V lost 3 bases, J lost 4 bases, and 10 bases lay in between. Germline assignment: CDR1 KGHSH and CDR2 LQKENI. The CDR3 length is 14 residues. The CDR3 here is CASSPTEVNQPQHF. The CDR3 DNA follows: TGTGCCAGCTCACCGACAGAGGTGAATCAGCCCCAGCATTTT.

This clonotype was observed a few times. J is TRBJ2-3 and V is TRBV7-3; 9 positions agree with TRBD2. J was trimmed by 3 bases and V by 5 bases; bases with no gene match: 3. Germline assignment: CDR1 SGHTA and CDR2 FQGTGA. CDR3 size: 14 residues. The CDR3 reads CASSPGLATDTQYF. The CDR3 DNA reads TGTGCCAGCAGCCCGGGACTAGCTACAGATACGCAGTATTTT.

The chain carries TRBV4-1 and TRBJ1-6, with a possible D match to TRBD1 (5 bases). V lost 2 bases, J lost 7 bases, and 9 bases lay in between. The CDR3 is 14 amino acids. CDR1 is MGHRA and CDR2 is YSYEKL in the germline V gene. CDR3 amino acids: CASSQRGKNSPLHF. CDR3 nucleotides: TGCGCCAGCAGCCAACGGGGGAAGAATTCACCCCTCCACTTT.

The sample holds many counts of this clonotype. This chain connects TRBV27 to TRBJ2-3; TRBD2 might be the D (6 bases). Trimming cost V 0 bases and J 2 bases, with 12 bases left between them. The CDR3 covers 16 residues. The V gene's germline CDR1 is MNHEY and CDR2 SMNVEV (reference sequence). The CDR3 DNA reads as TGTGCCAGCAGTTTATCGCGGGACTTCTACACAGATACGCAGTATTTT. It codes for CASSLSRDFYTDTQYF.

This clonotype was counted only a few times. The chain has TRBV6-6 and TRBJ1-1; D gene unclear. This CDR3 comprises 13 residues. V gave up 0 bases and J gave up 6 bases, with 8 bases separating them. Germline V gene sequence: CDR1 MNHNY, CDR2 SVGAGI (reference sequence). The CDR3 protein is CASSYSSRAEAFF. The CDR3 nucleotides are TGTGCCAGCAGTTACTCCTCCCGGGCTGAAGCTTTCTTT.

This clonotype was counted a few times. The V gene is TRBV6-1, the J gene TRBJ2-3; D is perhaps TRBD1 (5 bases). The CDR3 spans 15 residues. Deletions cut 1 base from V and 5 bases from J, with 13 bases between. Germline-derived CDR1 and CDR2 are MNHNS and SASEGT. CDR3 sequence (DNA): TGTGCCAGCAGTGAAGAAGTGGGGCGCGGAGATACGCAGTATTTT. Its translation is CASSEEVGRGDTQYF.

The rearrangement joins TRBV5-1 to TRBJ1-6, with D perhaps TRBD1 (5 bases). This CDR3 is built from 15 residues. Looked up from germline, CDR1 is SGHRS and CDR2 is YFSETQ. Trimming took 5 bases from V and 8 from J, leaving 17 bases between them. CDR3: CASSSGPRGDSPLHF. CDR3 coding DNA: TGCGCCAGCAGTTCCGGGCCCCGGGGGGATTCACCCCTCCACTTT.

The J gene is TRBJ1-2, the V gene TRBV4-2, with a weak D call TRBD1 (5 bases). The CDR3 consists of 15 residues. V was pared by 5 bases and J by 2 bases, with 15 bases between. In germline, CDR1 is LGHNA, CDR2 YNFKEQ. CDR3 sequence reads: CASSYQGGINYGYTF. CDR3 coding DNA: TGTGCCAGCAGCTACCAGGGAGGCATAAACTATGGCTACACCTTC.

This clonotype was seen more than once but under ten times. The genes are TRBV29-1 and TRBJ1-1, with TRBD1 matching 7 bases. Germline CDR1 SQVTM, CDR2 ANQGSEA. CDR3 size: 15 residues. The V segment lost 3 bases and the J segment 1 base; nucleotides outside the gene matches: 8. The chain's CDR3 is CSVETNRGRNTEAFF. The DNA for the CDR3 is TGCAGCGTTGAGACTAACAGGGGAAGGAACACTGAAGCTTTCTTT.

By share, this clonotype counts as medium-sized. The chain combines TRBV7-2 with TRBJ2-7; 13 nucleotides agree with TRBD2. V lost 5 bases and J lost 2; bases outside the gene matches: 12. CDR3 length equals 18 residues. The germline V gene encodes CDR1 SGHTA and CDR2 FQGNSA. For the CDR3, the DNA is TGTGCCAGCAGCCTAAGGGCCTCAACTAGCGGGGGGGCCTACGAGCAGTACTTC. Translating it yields CASSLRASTSGGAYEQYF. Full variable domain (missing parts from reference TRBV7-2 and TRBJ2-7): GAGVSQSPSNKVTEKGKDVELRCDPISGHTALYWYRQSLGQGLEFLIYFQGNSAPDKSGLPSDRFSAERTGGSVSTLTIQRTQQEDSAVYLCASSLRASTSGGAYEQYFGPGTRLTVT.

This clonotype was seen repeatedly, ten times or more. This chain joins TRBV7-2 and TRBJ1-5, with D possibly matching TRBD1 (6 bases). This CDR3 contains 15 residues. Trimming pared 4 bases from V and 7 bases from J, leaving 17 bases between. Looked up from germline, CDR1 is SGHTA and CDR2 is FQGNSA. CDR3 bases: TGTGCCAGCAGCTCGGACAGTGATACAAACCAGCCCCAGCATTTT. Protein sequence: CASSSDSDTNQPQHF.

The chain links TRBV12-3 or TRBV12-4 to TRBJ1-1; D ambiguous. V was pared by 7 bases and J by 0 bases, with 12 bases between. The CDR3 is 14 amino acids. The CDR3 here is CASTVRRMNTEAFF. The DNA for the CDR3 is TGTGCCAGCACCGTGAGACGGATGAACACTGAAGCTTTCTTT.

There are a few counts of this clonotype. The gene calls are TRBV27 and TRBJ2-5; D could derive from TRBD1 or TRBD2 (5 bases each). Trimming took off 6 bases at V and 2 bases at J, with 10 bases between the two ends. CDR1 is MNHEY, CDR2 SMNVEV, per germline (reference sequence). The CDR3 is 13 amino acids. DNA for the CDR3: TGTGCCAGCAGGGGGGACGGACAAGAGACCCAGTACTTC. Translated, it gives CASRGDGQETQYF.

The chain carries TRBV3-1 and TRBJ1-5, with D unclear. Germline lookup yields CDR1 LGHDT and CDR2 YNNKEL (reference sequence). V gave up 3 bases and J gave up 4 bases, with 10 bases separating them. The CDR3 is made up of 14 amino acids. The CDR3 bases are TGTGCCAGCAGCCATGCCAGCCCAAATCAGCCCCAGCATTTT. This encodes CASSHASPNQPQHF.

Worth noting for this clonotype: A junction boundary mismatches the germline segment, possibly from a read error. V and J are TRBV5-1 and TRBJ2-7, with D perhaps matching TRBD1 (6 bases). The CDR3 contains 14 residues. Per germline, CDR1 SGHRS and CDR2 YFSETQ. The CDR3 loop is CASSELTGSYGQYF. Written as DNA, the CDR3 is TGCGCCAGCAGCGAATTGACAGGATCCTACGGGCAGTACTTC. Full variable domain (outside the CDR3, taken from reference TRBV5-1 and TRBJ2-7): KAGVTQTPRYLIKTRGQQVTLSCSPISGHRSVSWYQQTPGQGLQFLFEYFSETQRNKGNFPGRFSGRQFSNSRSEMNVSTLELGDSALYLCASSELTGSYGQYFGPGTRLTVT.